This entry describes one T cell receptor (beta chain). Its antigen remains unidentified. The V end was cut by 2 bases, the J end by 2 bases, with 16 bases between. This CDR3 contains 16 residues. The germline CDR1 and CDR2 sequences are SGHNT and YYREEE (reference sequence). This entry is derived from a study of CD8 T cells in ankylosing spondylitis. Findings of the study overall: Ankylosing spondylitis blood appeared to be characterized by a TCR beta motif of roughly eight highly homologous variants.

Using its own MiXCR run on the 5' RACE reads, TCRdb lists one record per CDR3 protein. The sample has around 450,000 distinct CDR3 sequences; 26% are singletons. The V and J genes are TRBV5-4 and TRBJ2-5, with D unclear. The sample consisted of blood, either unsorted or a sorted T cell fraction (not recorded which). This clonotype was obtained from a male donor with ankylosing spondylitis. The CDR3: CASSLRAWFPQETQYF. The DNA of the CDR3 is TGTGCCAGCAGCTTAAGGGCCTGGTTTCCACAAGAGACCCAGTACTTC.